The 12 T cell receptor beta chains presented below share a single source sample, sequenced in a study of blood T cell repertoires in COVID-19. Sequencing used immunoSEQ multiplex PCR; TCRdb keeps in-frame clones, though not all of them. The sample records a few hundred thousand clones, around 90% being singletons. Sequenced input: peripheral blood. The receptors were gathered from a woman aged 45 to 65 with COVID-19, enrolled during active disease.

This clone was observed once. The rearrangement joins TRBV15 to TRBJ2-1, with 10 bases matching TRBD2. Germline CDR1 and CDR2: LNHNV and YYDKDF (reference sequence). V lost 4 bases and J lost 4; bases outside the gene matches: 10. The CDR3 has 17 amino acids. The CDR3 region is CATSTGPRSGRYNEQFF. The CDR3 DNA is TGTGCCACCAGCACCGGGCCCCGTAGCGGGAGGTACAATGAGCAGTTCTTC.

V usage is TRBV19 and J usage is TRBJ2-1; the D gene is possibly TRBD2 (5 bases). From germline, CDR1 is LNHDA and CDR2 SQIVND (reference sequence). CDR3 length: 13 amino acids. Trimming shortened V by 4 bases and J by 4 bases, and 8 bases separated the two germline ends. DNA for the CDR3: TGTGCCAGTAGTACGACTACTTACAATGAGCAGTTCTTC. It codes for CASSTTTYNEQFF.

The genes are TRBV15 and TRBJ2-2; 13 nucleotides line up with TRBD2. This CDR3 is built from 19 residues. V gave up 1 base and J gave up 6 bases; unmatched junction bases: 11. Germline CDR1 is LNHNV and CDR2 is YYDKDF (reference sequence). CDR3 bases: TGTGCCACCAGCAGAGTGACCCTACTAGCGGGAGGGCCCCCCGGGGAGCTGTTTTTT. Residues: CATSRVTLLAGGPPGELFF.

The chain links TRBV30 to TRBJ2-7; 10 nucleotides match TRBD1. There are 13 residues in the CDR3. Germline CDR1 GTSNPN, CDR2 SVGIG (reference sequence). V lost 4 bases to trimming and J lost 5 bases; unmatched junction nucleotides: 5. The CDR3 sequence is CAWMGQGLNEQYF. The DNA for the CDR3 is TGTGCCTGGATGGGACAGGGGCTCAACGAGCAGTACTTC.

V usage is TRBV6-2 or TRBV6-3 and J usage is TRBJ2-3; possible D gene TRBD2, 5 bases. This CDR3 is built from 15 residues. Trimming removed 8 bases from V and 6 bases from J, with 21 bases in between. Looked up from germline, CDR1 is MNHEY and CDR2 is SVGEGT. CDR3 protein: CASRPRGGNRDTQYF. CDR3 coding DNA: TGTGCCAGCCGCCCGCGTGGAGGAAATCGGGATACGCAGTATTTT.

CDR3: CASSQDWGSWGGAFF. DNA for the CDR3: TGCGCCAGCAGCCAAGATTGGGGAAGTTGGGGAGGAGCTTTCTTT. V and J are TRBV4-3 and TRBJ1-1, with no clear D. Germline lookup yields CDR1 LGHNA and CDR2 YSLEER. V lost 0 bases, J lost 10 bases, and 18 bases lay in between. CDR3 size: 15 residues.

V and J are TRBV6-5 and TRBJ2-2, with unresolved D. The CDR3 loop spans 15 amino acids. Germline V gene data show CDR1 as MNHEY and CDR2 as SVGAGI. V lost 0 bases, J lost 2 bases, and 7 bases lay in between. CDR3 in DNA: TGTGCCAGCAGTTACTCCGGGTTCAACACCGGGGAGCTGTTTTTT. This sequence encodes CASSYSGFNTGELFF.

CDR3 sequence: CASSQTSSGSPLHF. The CDR3 DNA reads TGCGCCAGCAGCCAGACAAGTTCCGGTTCACCCCTCCACTTT. The chain combines TRBV4-3 with TRBJ1-6; D unresolved. Germline V gives CDR1 LGHNA, CDR2 YSLEER. The CDR3 has 14 residues. V shed 3 bases and J shed 9 bases, with 12 bases lying between them.

The chain is built from TRBV3-1 (or the pseudogene TRBV3-2) and TRBJ2-7, with a weak D call TRBD2 (6 bases). This CDR3 comprises 16 residues. Germline CDR1 reads LGHDT; CDR2 reads YNNKEL (reference sequence). Trimming took off 3 bases at V and 6 bases at J, with 21 bases between the two ends. DNA for the CDR3: TGTGCCAGCAGCCACACCTCCCTAGCGTCCCCGGGCGAGCAGTACTTC. The encoded protein is CASSHTSLASPGEQYF.

The V and J genes are TRBV5-6 and TRBJ2-5, with TRBD2 identical over 8 bases. The CDR3 sequence is 16 residues long. Trimming took 0 bases from V and 2 from J; bases not matched to a gene: 6. The germline V gene has CDR1 SGHDT and CDR2 YYEEEE. The CDR3 region has the DNA TGTGCCAGCAGCTTGGCGAGCGGGAGAATTCAAGAGACCCAGTACTTC. Translated: CASSLASGRIQETQYF.

The chain has TRBV4-2 and TRBJ2-7; possibly TRBD1 for D (5 bases). This CDR3 is built from 13 residues. Germline lookup yields CDR1 LGHNA and CDR2 YNFKEQ. Trimming pared 4 bases from V and 6 bases from J, leaving 13 bases between. The CDR3: CASSPRERTEQYF. The CDR3 coding sequence is TGTGCCAGCAGCCCCAGGGAAAGGACCGAGCAGTACTTC.

J is TRBJ2-5 and V is TRBV29-1, with 7 bases fitting TRBD1. The CDR3 sequence is 13 residues long. Looked up from germline, CDR1 is SQVTM and CDR2 is ANQGSEA. V trimming: 7 bases; J trimming: 1 base; junction bases outside the gene matches: 6. The CDR3 here is CSASRDSQETQYF. Written as DNA, the CDR3 is TGCAGCGCTTCCAGGGACAGCCAAGAGACCCAGTACTTC.